This T cell receptor beta chain was captured by sequencing in a study of blood T cell repertoires in COVID-19. Study information: T cells, B-cell-depleted T cells, or PBMCs provided the cDNA or gDNA that served as material.

This clone was seen a single time. Clones were read by immunoSEQ multiplex PCR, and TCRdb kept only the in-frame ones, dropping some. The sample lists some 150,000 clones, more than 75% seen once, with over 10% in the top ten. This CDR3 contains 14 residues. The V end lost 0 bases, the J end lost 5 bases, and 11 bases lay between the germline ends. Germline loops: CDR1 SGHRS, CDR2 YFSETQ. This TCR was sampled from a man between 60 and 75 years old with active or convalescent COVID-19. The sequenced material came from peripheral blood. V is TRBV5-1 and J is TRBJ2-5; D is perhaps TRBD2 (6 bases). CDR3 loop: CASSLAGEGETQYF. For the CDR3, the DNA is TGCGCCAGCAGCTTGGCGGGAGAGGGGGAGACCCAGTACTTC. The variable domain in full, with the rest retrieved from reference TRBV5-1 and TRBJ2-5, is KAGVTQTPRYLIKTRGQQVTLSCSPISGHRSVSWYQQTPGQGLQFLFEYFSETQRNKGNFPGRFSGRQFSNSRSEMNVSTLELGDSALYLCASSLAGEGETQYFGPGTRLLVL.